This T cell receptor (beta chain) was obtained from a study of prognosis after radiotherapy for stage I lung cancer. Study-wide context: The study included fourteen patients with newly diagnosed primary stage I lung tumors and 4 to 6 with oligometastatic NSCLC after surgical resection of the primary tumor.

As concerns this clonotype: Its antigen remains unidentified. The germline gene is not matched at one end of the junction; a read error may be the cause.

With two-round multiplex PCR, TCR beta CDR3 sequences were amplified from genomic DNA. The use of primers specific to each TRBV and TRBJ gene characterized first-round PCR. TCRdb redid the calling of the multiplex PCR reads with MiXCR, one entry per CDR3 protein. Among over 11,000 distinct CDR3 sequences, 55% to 70% were seen once, and the ten largest hold approximately 27%. This CDR3 is 15 amino acids long. CDR1 is MDHEN and CDR2 is SYDVKM in the germline V gene. General observations from the study: Once stereotactic body radiation therapy had been given, unique TCR clone counts fell, with a median of approximately 10,000 versus 7,000. Some patients went on to develop distant metastases. Their Shannon entropy after stereotactic body radiation therapy was lower, and its change from baseline was also lower.

The origin of this receptor is a donor older than 45 with non-small cell lung cancer. The sequencing here drew on PBMCs, taken before or after stereotactic body radiation therapy (not recorded which). This sequence joins TRBV28 and TRBJ2-1; unclear D gene. The CDR3 is CVSSIPGVKRNEQFF. CDR3 bases: TGTGTCAGCAGTATACCGGGCGTCAAAAGGAATGAGCAGTTCTTC. The whole variable domain, filled in from reference TRBV28 and TRBJ2-1, reads DVKVTQSSRYLVKRTGEKVFLECVQDMDHENMFWYRQDPGLGLRLIYFSYDVKMKEKGDIPEGYSVSREKKERFSLILESASTNQTSMYLCVSSIPGVKRNEQFFGPGTRLTVL.